This T cell receptor beta chain was identified in a study of OX40 agonist ivuxolimab in advanced cancers. Whole-study context: From about 23 to 85 years was the age range, with a mean of about 54 years, and approximately 84% were male. Three patients, one with hepatocellular carcinoma and two with cutaneous melanoma, achieved partial responses. Regarding the study as a whole: On average, CD8+ T cells showed a greater number of expanded clones than CD4+.

This clone was detected only once. Its specificity is not known. There are 14 residues in the CDR3. The ends lost 2 bases at V and 3 bases at J; junction bases unmatched: 2. Germline V gene data show CDR1 as MGHRA and CDR2 as YSYEKL. Data came from immunoSEQ multiplex PCR; TCRdb stores just in-frame clones and leaves some out. The sample lists 100,000 or so clones; 90% to 96% were seen once. The rearrangement joins TRBV4-1 to TRBJ2-7; 9 bases fit TRBD2. The source is an adult with an advanced solid tumor such as melanoma, head and neck, liver or kidney cancer. Source: CD4+ or CD8+ T cells sorted from blood, taken in a trial of the OX40 agonist ivuxolimab. The CDR3 protein is CASSQRLAVYEQYF. In DNA form, the CDR3 reads TGCGCCAGCAGCCAAAGACTAGCGGTCTACGAGCAGTACTTC.